A single sample is the source of the 13 T cell receptor beta chains below, sequenced in a study of naive and memory T cell subsets. Sample treatment: skin biopsy from PPD injection site in Mantoux-positive individual. An oligonucleotide containing a UMI was ligated to the 3' end of TCR cDNA. Amplification of ligated cDNA took four PCR rounds with SP2 and nested alpha and beta constant primers. MiXCR, run by TCRdb on the UMI-ligation and nested PCR reads, gives a single entry per CDR3 protein. Counted here are more than 20,000 distinct CDR3 sequences, around 6% occurring once; the ten biggest clones make up 6% to 8%. This sample comprised skin, obtained from a tuberculin skin test site. The receptors stem from an adult in good health.

This clonotype was counted many times. The chain uses TRBV6-1 and TRBJ2-1; TRBD2 aligns across 8 bases. Germline V gene data show CDR1 as MNHNS and CDR2 as SASEGT. There are 17 residues in the CDR3. The V and J ends lost 1 base and 0 bases, in that order; junction bases with no gene match: 5. This chain's CDR3 is CASSEGGSGSSYNEQFF. The CDR3 nucleotides read TGTGCCAGCAGTGAAGGGGGGAGCGGGAGCTCCTACAATGAGCAGTTCTTC.

The table lists this clonotype with a few counts. V is TRBV5-5 and J is TRBJ1-1; no clear D gene. The ends were cut back, 0 bases at V and 4 bases at J, with 10 bases in the middle. CDR1 and CDR2 from the germline V gene are SGHKS and YYEKEE (reference sequence). The CDR3 extends over 14 amino acids. The CDR3 coding sequence is TGTGCCAGCAGCTTGGCGGGGAGAAGCACTGAAGCTTTCTTT. This gives the protein CASSLAGRSTEAFF.

This clonotype has at least ten counts. DNA of the CDR3: TGTGCCAGCAGCTTAAAGTACTCCCGGGACCCCTCTGGAAACACCATATATTTT. Protein: CASSLKYSRDPSGNTIYF. The chain carries TRBV7-8 and TRBJ1-3; TRBD1 might be the D (5 bases). The CDR3 spans 18 residues. Looked up from germline, CDR1 is SGHVS and CDR2 is FQNEAQ. V lost 2 bases and J lost 0, with 17 bases in between.

This clonotype was observed at least ten times. The chain combines TRBV14 with TRBJ2-7, with no clear D. V gave up 0 bases and J gave up 2 bases, with 8 bases separating them. CDR3 length equals 14 residues. Germline loops: CDR1 SGHDN, CDR2 FVKESK. The CDR3 reads CASSQDWKAYEQYF. CDR3 in DNA: TGTGCCAGCAGCCAAGATTGGAAAGCCTACGAGCAGTACTTC. The full variable domain, completed using reference TRBV14 and TRBJ2-7, is EAGVTQFPSHSVIEKGQTVTLRCDPISGHDNLYWYRRVMGKEIKFLLHFVKESKQDESGMPNNRFLAERTGGTYSTLKVQPAELEDSGVYFCASSQDWKAYEQYFGPGTRLTVT.

This clonotype was seen many times. This chain joins TRBV7-9 and TRBJ2-7, with 13 bases lining up with TRBD2. The V segment lost 4 bases and the J segment 7 bases; nucleotides outside the gene matches: 7. Germline loops: CDR1 SEHNR, CDR2 FQNEAQ (reference sequence). CDR3 length: 15 amino acids. CDR3 sequence (DNA): TGTGCCAGCAGCTCCCGACTAGCGGGAGGCGGTGAGCAGTACTTC. Translating gives CASSSRLAGGGEQYF. The complete variable domain, with remaining parts taken from reference TRBV7-9 and TRBJ2-7, reads DTGVSQNPRHKITKRGQNVTFRCDPISEHNRLYWYRQTLGQGPEFLTYFQNEAQLEKSRLLSDRFSAERPKGSFSTLEIQRTEQGDSAMYLCASSSRLAGGGEQYFGPGTRLTVT.

The chain combines TRBV29-1 with TRBJ2-7, with D perhaps matching TRBD2 (5 bases). Germline V gene sequence: CDR1 SQVTM, CDR2 ANQGSEA. This CDR3 comprises 14 residues. The V end was cut by 4 bases, the J end by 4 bases, with 17 bases between. CDR3 loop: CSVVGRIGNYEQYF. The CDR3 nucleotides read TGCAGCGTTGTAGGCAGGATCGGGAATTACGAGCAGTACTTC.

The chain has TRBV5-1 and TRBJ2-3; D is possibly TRBD2 (5 bases). Trimming cost V 6 bases and J 2 bases, with 10 bases left between them. CDR3 length: 13 amino acids. Germline V gene data show CDR1 as SGHRS and CDR2 as YFSETQ. CDR3 sequence: CASKLGITDTQYF. The DNA for the CDR3 is TGCGCCAGCAAACTAGGGATCACAGATACGCAGTATTTT. The full variable domain, completed using reference TRBV5-1 and TRBJ2-3, is KAGVTQTPRYLIKTRGQQVTLSCSPISGHRSVSWYQQTPGQGLQFLFEYFSETQRNKGNFPGRFSGRQFSNSRSEMNVSTLELGDSALYLCASKLGITDTQYFGPGTRLTVL.

The sample holds many counts of this clonotype. The chain employs TRBV4-1 and TRBJ2-4; D assignment may be TRBD1 or TRBD2 (5 bases each). V lost 4 bases and J 0 bases, leaving 16 bases between the germline ends. Per the germline V gene, CDR1 is MGHRA and CDR2 is YSYEKL. This CDR3 spans 17 amino acids. CDR3 DNA sequence: TGCGCCAGCAGCCTTCGGGACCGTCGTTTAGCCAAAAACATTCAGTACTTC. It yields the protein CASSLRDRRLAKNIQYF.

CDR3 amino acids: CASSLGVGEGNVEQYF. The CDR3 bases are TGCGCCAGCAGCTTGGGGGTCGGAGAAGGGAACGTCGAGCAGTACTTC. This chain joins TRBV5-1 and TRBJ2-7; D gene unclear. The CDR3 length is 16 residues. Germline CDR1 and CDR2: SGHRS and YFSETQ. The germline V and J ends were trimmed by 0 bases and 6 bases, with 19 bases remaining between them.

A few counts support this clonotype. The chain has TRBV15 and TRBJ2-6, with D tentatively TRBD1 (5 bases). This CDR3 has 17 amino acids. V gave up 3 bases and J gave up 0 bases, with 12 bases separating them. Germline-derived CDR1 and CDR2 are LNHNV and YYDKDF (reference sequence). The CDR3 bases are TGTGCCACCAGCAGGGAAGACAGACCCTCTGGGGCCAACGTCCTGACTTTC. Protein sequence: CATSREDRPSGANVLTF.

In its sample, this clonotype was seen a few times. The V gene is TRBV7-2, the J gene TRBJ1-1; no reliable D call. CDR1 and CDR2 from the germline V gene are SGHTA and FQGNSA. The CDR3 totals 12 residues. The ends were cut back, 5 bases at V and 6 bases at J, with 10 bases in the middle. CDR3 bases: TGTGCCAGCAGCCAATCCTTTCCTGAAGCTTTCTTT. This gives the protein CASSQSFPEAFF.

This clonotype was recorded a few times. The chain joins TRBV5-1 to TRBJ1-2; no firm D call. The CDR3 spans 12 residues. The germline V gene has CDR1 SGHRS and CDR2 YFSETQ. Trimming shortened V by 4 bases and J by 8 bases, and 12 bases separated the two germline ends. CDR3 bases: TGCGCCAGCAGCCCGGGCCCGGAGGGCTACACCTTC. Protein sequence: CASSPGPEGYTF.

This clonotype was seen a few times. The V gene is TRBV28, the J gene TRBJ1-1; D unclear. V was shortened by 5 bases and J by 6 bases, with 10 bases between the two germline ends. This CDR3 is built from 12 residues. Germline V gives CDR1 MDHEN, CDR2 SYDVKM. CDR3 protein: CASSPFRPEAFF. CDR3 coding DNA: TGTGCCAGCAGTCCATTCAGACCTGAAGCTTTCTTT. Supplemented by reference TRBV28 and TRBJ1-1, the full variable domain reads DVKVTQSSRYLVKRTGEKVFLECVQDMDHENMFWYRQDPGLGLRLIYFSYDVKMKEKGDIPEGYSVSREKKERFSLILESASTNQTSMYLCASSPFRPEAFFGQGTRLTVV.